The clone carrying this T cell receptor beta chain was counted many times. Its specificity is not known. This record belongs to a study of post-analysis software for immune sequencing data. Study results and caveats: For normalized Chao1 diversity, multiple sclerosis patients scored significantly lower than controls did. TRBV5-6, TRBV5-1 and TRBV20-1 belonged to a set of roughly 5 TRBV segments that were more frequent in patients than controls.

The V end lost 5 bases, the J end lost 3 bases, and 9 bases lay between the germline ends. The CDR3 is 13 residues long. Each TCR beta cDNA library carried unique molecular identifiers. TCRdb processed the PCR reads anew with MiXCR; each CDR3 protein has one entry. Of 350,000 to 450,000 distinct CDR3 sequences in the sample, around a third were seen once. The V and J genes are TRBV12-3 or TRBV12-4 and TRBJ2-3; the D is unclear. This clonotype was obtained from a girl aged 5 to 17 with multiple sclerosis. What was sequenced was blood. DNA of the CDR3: TGTGCCAGCAGTCTAGGAAGGACAGATACGCAGTATTTT. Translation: CASSLGRTDTQYF.